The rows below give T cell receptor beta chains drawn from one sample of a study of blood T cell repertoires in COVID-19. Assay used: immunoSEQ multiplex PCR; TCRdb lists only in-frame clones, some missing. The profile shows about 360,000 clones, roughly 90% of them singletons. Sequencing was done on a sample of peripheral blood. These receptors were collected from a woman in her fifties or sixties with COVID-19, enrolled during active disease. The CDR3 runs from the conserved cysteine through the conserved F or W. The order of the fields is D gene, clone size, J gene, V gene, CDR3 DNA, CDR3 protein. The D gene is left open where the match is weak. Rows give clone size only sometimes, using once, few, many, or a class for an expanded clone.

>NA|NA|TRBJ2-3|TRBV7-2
TGTGCCAGCAGCTCCTTGAGAAGGGACAACCCTAGGTCGCAGTATTTT
CASSSLRRDNPRSQYF
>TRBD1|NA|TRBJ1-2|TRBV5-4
TGTGCCAGCAGCTCCGCGGACAGGGGGTTTGGCTACACCTTC
CASSSADRGFGYTF
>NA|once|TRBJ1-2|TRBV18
TGTGCCAGCTCACCTTTATCCTCCGACAGGAACTATGGCTACACCTTC
CASSPLSSDRNYGYTF
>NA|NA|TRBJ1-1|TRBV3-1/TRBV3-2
TGTGCCAGCAGCCAAGTATTGCGGCGGAACACTGAAGCTTTCTTT
CASSQVLRRNTEAFF
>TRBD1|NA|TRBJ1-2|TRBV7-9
TGTGCCAGCAGCTTGGGACAGGGAAATGGCTACACCTTC
CASSLGQGNGYTF
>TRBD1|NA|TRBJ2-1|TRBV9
TGTGCCAGCAGCGTGTGGACAGGCGACTACAATGAGCAGTTCTTC
CASSVWTGDYNEQFF
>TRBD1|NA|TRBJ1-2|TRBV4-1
TGCGCCAGCAGCCCTGGACAGGGGGCGGGTGGCTACACCTTC
CASSPGQGAGGYTF
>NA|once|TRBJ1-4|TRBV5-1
TGCGCCAGCAGACTAATGAGTTGGGATGAAAAACTGTTTTTT
CASRLMSWDEKLFF
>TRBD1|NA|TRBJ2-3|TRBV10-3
TGTGCCATCAGTTTAGGACAGGGTGGAAATACGCAGTATTTT
CAISLGQGGNTQYF
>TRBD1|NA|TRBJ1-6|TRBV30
TGTGCCTCCCCGGGACAGGCGATTAATTCACCCCTCCACTTT
CASPGQAINSPLHF
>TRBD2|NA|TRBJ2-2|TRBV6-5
TGTGCCAGCAACTACGGGGGGGTCACCGGGGAGCTGTTTTTT
CASNYGGVTGELFF
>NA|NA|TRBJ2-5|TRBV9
TGTGCCAGCAGCGTAGAGGGCGGGACTGGGGGGGAGACCCAGTACTTC
CASSVEGGTGGETQYF
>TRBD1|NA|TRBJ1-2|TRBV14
TGTGCCAGCAGCCAGATTTCGACCGGGACAGTAACTCAGCTCAACTATGGCTACACCTTC
CASSQISTGTVTQLNYGYTF
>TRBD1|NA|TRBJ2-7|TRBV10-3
TGTGCCATCAGTGAGTCAACAGGGGGCTACGAGCAGTACTTC
CAISESTGGYEQYF
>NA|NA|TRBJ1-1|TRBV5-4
TGTGCCAGCAGCGTGGAGGGACTCATGAACACTGAAGCTTTCTTT
CASSVEGLMNTEAFF
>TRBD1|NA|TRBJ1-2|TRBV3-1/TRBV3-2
TGTGCCAGCAGCCAGCGACAGGGGGCTGGGCTCTATGGCTACACCTTC
CASSQRQGAGLYGYTF
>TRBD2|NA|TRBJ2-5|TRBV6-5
TGTGCCAGCAGTTACTCTCCTAGCGGGGAGACCCAGTACTTC
CASSYSPSGETQYF
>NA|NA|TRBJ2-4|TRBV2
TGTGCCAGCTTTTTCCAGGGGACGGAAAACATTCAGTACTTC
CASFFQGTENIQYF
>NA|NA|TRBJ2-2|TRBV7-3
TGTGCCAGCAGCCAGACACAAACCGGGGAGCTGTTTTTT
CASSQTQTGELFF
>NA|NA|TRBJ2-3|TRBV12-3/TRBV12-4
TGTGCCAGCAATAATCTCTACGGGAGTACGCAGTATTTT
CASNNLYGSTQYF